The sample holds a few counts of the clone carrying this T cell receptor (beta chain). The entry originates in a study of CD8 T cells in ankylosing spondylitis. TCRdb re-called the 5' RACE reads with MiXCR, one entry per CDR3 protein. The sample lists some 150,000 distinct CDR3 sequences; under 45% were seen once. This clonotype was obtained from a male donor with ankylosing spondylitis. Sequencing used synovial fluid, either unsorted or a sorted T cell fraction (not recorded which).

CDR3 nucleotide sequence: TGTGCCAGCAGCACACAGGTCCCGCGGGATGAAAAACTGTTTTTT. Its translation: CASSTQVPRDEKLFF. V and J are TRBV28 and TRBJ1-4, with a tentative D call TRBD1 (5 bases). The ends were cut back, 6 bases at V and 6 bases at J, with 17 bases in the middle. Germline V CDR1 and CDR2: MDHEN, SYDVKM. This CDR3 comprises 15 residues.